Listed below are T cell receptor beta chains from one sample, sequenced in a study of T-cell reconstitution after alpha-beta-depleted transplantation in children. In TCRdb, the PCR reads were re-called with MiXCR into one record per CDR3 protein. The repertoire has about 1,000,000 distinct CDR3 sequences, roughly 29% of them found once; the top ten carry 25% to 35%. This specimen was PBMCs, mostly from graft donor cells, taken 360 days after TCRalphabeta/CD19-depleted stem cell transplant. These receptors came from a boy in the first two years of life who had a stem cell transplant for SCID, so the T cells may come from the graft donor. Both conserved end residues are part of each CDR3. A D gene is named only where the DNA matches it firmly. Part of the rows lack a size; the others show once, few, many or a class for expanded clones.

size | D | J | V | DNA | CDR3
many | . | TRBJ2-7 | TRBV6-2/TRBV6-3 | TGTGCCAGCAGTTACTCCCACCTTACTCCTGACAGGGAGGTGATCTACGAGCAGTACTTC | CASSYSHLTPDREVIYEQYF
. | . | TRBJ1-2 | TRBV12-3/TRBV12-4 | TGTGCCAGCAGAACAGGATATGGGGTCTATGGCTACACCTTC | CASRTGYGVYGYTF
. | TRBD2 | TRBJ2-7 | TRBV7-2 | TGTGCCAGCAGCCAAACCGGGACTAGCGGTTACGAGCAGTACTTC | CASSQTGTSGYEQYF
. | TRBD2 | TRBJ2-5 | TRBV7-2 | TGTGCCAGCAGCCCGGGGGGGGTAATGCAAGAGACCCAGTACTTC | CASSPGGVMQETQYF
. | . | TRBJ2-7 | TRBV7-6 | TGTGCCAGCAGCCCAGACAGCTCTCCGCAGTACTTC | CASSPDSSPQYF
many | . | TRBJ2-3 | TRBV10-3 | TGTGCCATCAGTGACGTGAGGGAGGCAGATACGCAGTATTTT | CAISDVREADTQYF
. | . | TRBJ2-3 | TRBV12-3/TRBV12-4 | TGTGCCAGCAGTTCCCGACCCCTGGATACGCAGTATTTT | CASSSRPLDTQYF
few | TRBD2 | TRBJ2-7 | TRBV2 | TGTGCCAGCAGTGAATCCGCTAGCGGGGCGGCCTTAGGATACGAGCAGTACTTC | CASSESASGAALGYEQYF
. | TRBD1 | TRBJ1-1 | TRBV12-3/TRBV12-4 | TGTGCCAGCAGTAAAACAGGGGGCGCTAATGAAGCTTTCTTT | CASSKTGGANEAFF
. | . | TRBJ1-1 | TRBV6-6 | TGTGCCAGCAGTTTACGATTTAGGGATGAAGCTTTCTTT | CASSLRFRDEAFF
. | TRBD2 | TRBJ2-3 | TRBV12-3/TRBV12-4 | TGTGCCAGTAAGACTAGCGGGGTTGCAGATACGCAGTATTTT | CASKTSGVADTQYF
. | . | TRBJ2-7 | TRBV3-1 | TGTGCCAGCAGCCAGTGGGACGGCTACGAGCAGTACTTC | CASSQWDGYEQYF
. | . | TRBJ1-4 | TRBV12-3/TRBV12-4 | TGTGCCAGCAGTCTTCCGAGTGCCCCAACTAATGAAAAACTGTTTTTT | CASSLPSAPTNEKLFF
. | TRBD2 | TRBJ2-3 | TRBV29-1 | TGCAGCGTCCCCATCCCGGGGGGGGGCTACACAGATACGCAGTATTTT | CSVPIPGGGYTDTQYF
. | TRBD2 | TRBJ2-4 | TRBV20-1 | TGCAGTGCTTTCCCCCCTAGCGGACTAGCCAAAAACATTCAGTACTTC | CSAFPPSGLAKNIQYF
few | . | TRBJ2-3 | TRBV15 | TGTGCCACCAGTCGGGCGAGCCAGGCAGATACGCAGTATTTT | CATSRASQADTQYF
. | TRBD1 | TRBJ2-3 | TRBV2 | TGTGCCAGCAGTGGGACAGGGCGATCGGACACAGATACGCAGTATTTT | CASSGTGRSDTDTQYF